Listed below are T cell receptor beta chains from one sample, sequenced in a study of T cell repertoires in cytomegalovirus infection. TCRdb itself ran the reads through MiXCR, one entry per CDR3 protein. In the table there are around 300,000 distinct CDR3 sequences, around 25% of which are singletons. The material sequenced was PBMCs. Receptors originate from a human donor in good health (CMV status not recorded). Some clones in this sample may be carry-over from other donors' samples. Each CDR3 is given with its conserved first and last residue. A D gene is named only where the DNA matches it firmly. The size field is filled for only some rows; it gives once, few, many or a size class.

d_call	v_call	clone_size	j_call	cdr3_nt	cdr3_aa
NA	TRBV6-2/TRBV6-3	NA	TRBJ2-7	TGTGCCAGCAGTTACGCCACGAGCTCCTACGAGCAGTACTTC	CASSYATSSYEQYF
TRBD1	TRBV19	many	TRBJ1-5	TGTGCCAGTAGCCTCCGACAGGGTGACCCCCAGCATTTT	CASSLRQGDPQHF
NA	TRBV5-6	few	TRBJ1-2	TGTGCCAGCAGCTGGAAAGACGGCTACACCTTC	CASSWKDGYTF
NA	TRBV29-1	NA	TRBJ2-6	TGCAGCGTGATCGTGAACTCTGGGGCCAACGTCCTGACTTTC	CSVIVNSGANVLTF
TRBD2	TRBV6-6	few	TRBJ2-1	TGTGCCAGCAGTTACCCGCTAGGACTAGCGGGAGAACTTGAGCAGTTCTTC	CASSYPLGLAGELEQFF
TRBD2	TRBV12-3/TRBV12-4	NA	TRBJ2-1	TGTGCCAGCAGTTTTCGACTAGCGGGAGACAATGAGCAGTTCTTC	CASSFRLAGDNEQFF
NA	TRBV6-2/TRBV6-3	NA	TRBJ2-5	TGTGCCAGCAGCCCTCCGGGACTTCGCGGGGTACAGACCCAGTACTTC	CASSPPGLRGVQTQYF
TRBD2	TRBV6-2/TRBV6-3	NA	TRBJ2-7	TGTGCCAGCAGTTACTCGACTAGCGACTACGAGCAGTACTTC	CASSYSTSDYEQYF
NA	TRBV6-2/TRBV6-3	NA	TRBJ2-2	TGTGCCACTAGGATGGCGCGCGCTTCGAACACCGGGGAGCTGTTTTTT	CATRMARASNTGELFF
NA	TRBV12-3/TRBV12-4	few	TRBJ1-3	TGTGCCAGCAGTTCATCCAGCCTGTCTGGAAACACCATATATTTT	CASSSSSLSGNTIYF